The entry that follows covers one T cell receptor beta chain sequence. The V segment lost 11 bases and the J segment 5 bases; nucleotides outside the gene matches: 8. This CDR3 comprises 12 residues. Germline CDR1 and CDR2: SEHNR and FQNEAQ (reference sequence). These data belong to a study of T cell responses to AZD1222 COVID-19 vaccine. Clones were read by immunoSEQ multiplex PCR, and TCRdb kept only the in-frame ones, dropping some. The table lists more than 100,000 clones, around 90% of them singletons. The chain uses TRBV7-9 and TRBJ2-5; TRBD2 agrees at 7 bases. The sample was peripheral blood, taken on day 0 of AZD1222 vaccination. The TCR sequence derives from an adult in good health. The CDR3 sequence: CAVGAGGETQYF. The CDR3 DNA sequence: TGTGCCGTTGGGGCCGGGGGGGAGACCCAGTACTTC.